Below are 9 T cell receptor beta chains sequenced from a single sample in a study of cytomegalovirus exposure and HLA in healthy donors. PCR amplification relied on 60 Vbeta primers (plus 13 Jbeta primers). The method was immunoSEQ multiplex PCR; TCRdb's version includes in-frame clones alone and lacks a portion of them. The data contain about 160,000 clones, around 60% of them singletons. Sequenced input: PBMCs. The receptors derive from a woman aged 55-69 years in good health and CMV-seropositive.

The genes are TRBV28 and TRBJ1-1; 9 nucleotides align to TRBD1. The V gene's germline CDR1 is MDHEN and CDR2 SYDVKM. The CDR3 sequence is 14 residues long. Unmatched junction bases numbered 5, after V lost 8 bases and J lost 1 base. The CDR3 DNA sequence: TGTGCCAGCCGTTCGGGACAGGGGAACACTGAAGCTTTCTTT. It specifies CASRSGQGNTEAFF.

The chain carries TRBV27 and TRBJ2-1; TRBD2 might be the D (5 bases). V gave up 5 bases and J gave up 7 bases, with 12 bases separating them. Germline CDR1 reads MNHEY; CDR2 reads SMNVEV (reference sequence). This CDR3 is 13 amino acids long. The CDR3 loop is CASSLDLRNEQFF. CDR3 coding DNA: TGTGCCAGCAGTCTGGACTTAAGGAATGAGCAGTTCTTC.

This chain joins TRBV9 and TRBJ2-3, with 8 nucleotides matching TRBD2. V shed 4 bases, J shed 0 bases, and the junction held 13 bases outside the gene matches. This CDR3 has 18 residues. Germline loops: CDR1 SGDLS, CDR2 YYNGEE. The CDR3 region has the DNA TGTGCCAGCAGCCCGAGCGGGGGTCTCTCCGCTAGCACAGATACGCAGTATTTT. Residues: CASSPSGGLSASTDTQYF.

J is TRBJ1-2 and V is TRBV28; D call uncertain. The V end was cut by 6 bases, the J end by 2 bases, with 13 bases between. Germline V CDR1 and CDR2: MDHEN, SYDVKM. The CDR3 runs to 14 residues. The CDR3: CASREEVGNYGYTF. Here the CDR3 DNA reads TGTGCCAGCAGGGAGGAGGTGGGGAACTATGGCTACACCTTC.

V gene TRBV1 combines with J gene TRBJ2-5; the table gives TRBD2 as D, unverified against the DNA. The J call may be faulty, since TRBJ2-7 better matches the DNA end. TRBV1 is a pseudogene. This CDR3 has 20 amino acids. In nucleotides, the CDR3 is TGCACCAGCAGCCAAGATCTGGGACTAGCGGGATTGAAGCCCTCCTACGAGCAGTACTTC. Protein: CTSSQDLGLAGLKPSYEQYF.

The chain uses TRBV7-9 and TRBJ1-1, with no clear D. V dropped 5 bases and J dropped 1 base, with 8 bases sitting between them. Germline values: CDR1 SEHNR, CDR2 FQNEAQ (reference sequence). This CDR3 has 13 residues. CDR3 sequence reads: CASSPRRNTEAFF. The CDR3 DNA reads TGTGCCAGCAGCCCGCGAAGGAACACTGAAGCTTTCTTT.

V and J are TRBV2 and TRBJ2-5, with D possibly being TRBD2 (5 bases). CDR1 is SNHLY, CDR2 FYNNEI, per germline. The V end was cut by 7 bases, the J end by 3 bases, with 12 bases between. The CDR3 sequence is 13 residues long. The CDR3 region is CASTVEVEETQYF. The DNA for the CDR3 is TGTGCCAGCACGGTGGAGGTCGAAGAGACCCAGTACTTC.

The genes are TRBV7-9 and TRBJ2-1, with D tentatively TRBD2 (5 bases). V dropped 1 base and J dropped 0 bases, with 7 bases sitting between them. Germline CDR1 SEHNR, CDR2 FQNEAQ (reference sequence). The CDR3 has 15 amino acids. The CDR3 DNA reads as TGTGCCAGCAGCTTAGTTGAGGGCTCCTACAATGAGCAGTTCTTC. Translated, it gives CASSLVEGSYNEQFF.

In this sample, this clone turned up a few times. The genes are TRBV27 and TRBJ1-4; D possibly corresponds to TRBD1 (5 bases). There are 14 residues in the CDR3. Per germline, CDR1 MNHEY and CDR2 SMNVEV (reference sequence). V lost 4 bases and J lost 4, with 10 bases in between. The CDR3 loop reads CASSSGVDNEKLFF. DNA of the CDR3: TGTGCCAGCAGTTCGGGGGTTGATAATGAAAAACTGTTTTTT.